The 30 T cell receptor beta chains reported below all come from one sample, sequenced in a study of T cell changes during pregnancy in multiple sclerosis (dated by TCRdb to between 2018 and 2021). The library was obtained by the immunoSEQ multiplex PCR assay. TCRdb provides this immuneACCESS table in a form limited to in-frame rearrangements. Some clones are lacking; in checked studies, under half of them reflect an unresolved V gene, and why the rest are absent is not known. This sample lists about 48,000 clones; about 94% were detected once. The ten largest clones take up more than 0.45% of the sample. The material sequenced was CD4+ T cells from peripheral blood mononuclear cells, taken in the first trimester of pregnancy. These receptors all stem from a female donor with multiple sclerosis, enrolled in a pregnancy study.

The chain is built from TRBV6-6 and TRBJ2-2, with D possibly being TRBD1 (6 bases). The length of the CDR3 is 14 residues. Trimming shortened V by 6 bases and J by 6 bases, and 14 bases separated the two germline ends. Germline CDR1 reads MNHNY; CDR2 reads SVGAGI (reference sequence). The CDR3 DNA reads as TGTGCCAGCAGCACCACACAGGGTTCCGGGGAGCTGTTTTTT. Its translation is CASSTTQGSGELFF.

V and J are TRBV30 and TRBJ1-1; D is unresolved. This CDR3 has 10 amino acids. Germline V gene sequence: CDR1 GTSNPN, CDR2 SVGIG (reference sequence). The V and J ends lost 7 bases and 7 bases respectively, with 10 bases between them. The chain's CDR3 is CASGDFEAFF. DNA of the CDR3: TGTGCCTCCGGGGATTTTGAAGCTTTCTTT.

The gene calls are TRBV6-5 and TRBJ2-7; the match to TRBD1 covers 7 bases. The ends lost 2 bases at V and 3 bases at J; junction bases unmatched: 1. The CDR3 is 13 amino acids. Per the germline V gene, CDR1 is MNHEY and CDR2 is SVGAGI. CDR3 region: CASSYRDSYEQYF. For the CDR3, the DNA is TGTGCCAGCAGTTACCGGGACAGCTACGAGCAGTACTTC.

The gene calls are TRBV5-1 and TRBJ1-5, with 7 bases identical to TRBD1. The ends lost 4 bases at V and 0 bases at J; junction bases unmatched: 4. CDR3 length equals 15 residues. CDR1 is SGHRS, CDR2 YFSETQ, per germline. The CDR3 coding sequence is TGCGCCAGCAGCCCGACAGGGTTTAGCAATCAGCCCCAGCATTTT. Protein sequence: CASSPTGFSNQPQHF.

This chain links TRBV29-1 with TRBJ1-2, with TRBD1 matching over 7 bases. The CDR3 is 12 amino acids. Losses at the gene ends were 6 bases for V and 6 bases for J; bases not matched to a gene: 7. Germline V gene lookup returns CDR1 SQVTM and CDR2 ANQGSEA. CDR3 sequence reads: CSVNRGADGYTF. CDR3 nucleotides: TGCAGCGTGAACAGGGGTGCGGATGGCTACACCTTC. Based on the CDR3 plus reference TRBV29-1 and TRBJ1-2, the full variable domain is SAVISQKPSRDICQRGTSLTIQCQVDSQVTMMFWYRQQPGQSLTLIATANQGSEATYESGFVIDKFPISRPNLTFSTLTVSNMSPEDSSIYLCSVNRGADGYTFGSGTRLTVV.

This rearrangement joins TRBV5-8 to TRBJ1-5; 9 bases match TRBD1. The CDR3 consists of 15 residues. The V segment lost 4 bases and the J segment 0 bases; nucleotides outside the gene matches: 2. Germline V gives CDR1 SGHTS, CDR2 YDEGEE. Here the CDR3 reads CASSPGQGSNQPQHF. CDR3 sequence (DNA): TGTGCCAGCAGCCCGGGACAGGGTAGCAATCAGCCCCAGCATTTT.

This chain connects TRBV6-5 to TRBJ2-1; 9 nucleotides match TRBD1. The trim removed 0 bases at V and 8 bases at J, leaving 8 bases unmatched. From germline, CDR1 is MNHEY and CDR2 SVGAGI. CDR3 length: 16 residues. CDR3 sequence: CASSYSGTGISHEQFF. In DNA form, the CDR3 reads TGTGCCAGCAGTTACTCCGGGACAGGGATTTCCCATGAGCAGTTCTTC.

CDR3 in amino acids: CAWKGTDTQYF. DNA of the CDR3: TGTGCCTGGAAGGGGACAGATACGCAGTATTTT. The J gene is TRBJ2-3, the V gene TRBV30; tentative D call: TRBD1 (5 bases). Trimming shortened V by 4 bases and J by 3 bases, and 5 bases separated the two germline ends. Germline V gives CDR1 GTSNPN, CDR2 SVGIG (reference sequence). The CDR3 runs to 11 residues.

CDR3 nucleotide sequence: TGTGCCAGCAGCTTAATCGGAGGGAATGAAGCTTTCTTT. The encoded protein is CASSLIGGNEAFF. The genes are TRBV5-4 and TRBJ1-1; D is unclear. Germline CDR1 and CDR2: SGHNT and YYREEE (reference sequence). The CDR3 totals 13 residues. Trimming cost V 2 bases and J 7 bases, with 12 bases left between them. The variable domain in full, with the rest retrieved from reference TRBV5-4 and TRBJ1-1, is ETGVTQSPTHLIKTRGQQVTLRCSSQSGHNTVSWYQQALGQGPQFIFQYYREEENGRGNFPPRFSGLQFPNYSSELNVNALELDDSALYLCASSLIGGNEAFFGQGTRLTVV.

As for this clone: Sequence at one end of the junction differs from germline and may be a read error. V and J are TRBV7-7 and TRBJ1-2; 8 bases fit TRBD1. The length of the CDR3 is 15 residues. Germline CDR1 reads SSHAT; CDR2 reads FNYEAQ (reference sequence). The CDR3: CASRSRQGLSYGYTF. The CDR3, as DNA: TGTGCTAGCAGATCCAGACAGGGGCTTAGCTATGGCTACACCTTC.

On this clone itself: This same CDR3 is encoded by further DNA sequences in the sample. The chain carries TRBV5-1 and TRBJ1-1; no firm D call. The CDR3 has 14 residues. The V end was cut by 0 bases, the J end by 3 bases, with 9 bases between. Germline values: CDR1 SGHRS, CDR2 YFSETQ. The CDR3 spells CASSLAGMDTEAFF. CDR3 nucleotides: TGCGCCAGCAGCTTGGCCGGGATGGACACTGAAGCTTTCTTT.

V gene TRBV11-2 combines with J gene TRBJ2-2, with 9 bases fitting TRBD2. Germline-derived CDR1 and CDR2 are SGHAT and FQNNGV. The CDR3 spans 15 residues. Trimming at V came to 1 base and at J to 7 bases, leaving 4 bases not matched to a gene. CDR3 coding DNA: TGTGCCAGCAGCTTAGGCGGGGGGGCCCTCGGGGAGCTGTTTTTT. Its translation: CASSLGGGALGELFF.

The count of this clone is one. The chain combines TRBV10-3 with TRBJ1-2; D may be TRBD1 (6 bases). This CDR3 spans 14 amino acids. Trimming stripped 7 bases from V and 3 bases from J, with 15 bases between. The germline gives CDR1 ENHRY, CDR2 SYGVKD. CDR3 nucleotides: TGTGCCATCAAGGGGGGGGGCAGCTACTATGGCTACACCTTC. Amino acids: CAIKGGGSYYGYTF.

This clone was recorded once. The chain carries TRBV7-6 and TRBJ2-5; D is undetermined. Germline values: CDR1 SGHVS, CDR2 FNYEAQ. The CDR3 is 16 residues long. V lost 5 bases to trimming and J lost 5 bases, with 21 bases between them. CDR3 sequence (DNA): TGTGCCAGCAGCCCCGTGGCAGGCAAATTCTGGGAGACCCAGTACTTC. It encodes CASSPVAGKFWETQYF.

J is TRBJ2-7 and V is TRBV11-3, with unresolved D. V shed 7 bases and J shed 3 bases, with 16 bases lying between them. CDR1 and CDR2 from the germline V gene are SGHNT and YENEEA. CDR3 size: 14 residues. CDR3 in DNA: TGTGCCAGCAAGTTTAGCAAGGAACTCTACGAGCAGTACTTC. It codes for CASKFSKELYEQYF.

The rearrangement links TRBV9 to TRBJ1-1; 7 nucleotides match TRBD1. The ends lost 3 bases at V and 5 bases at J; junction bases unmatched: 7. The CDR3 has 14 amino acids. Germline V gene lookup returns CDR1 SGDLS and CDR2 YYNGEE. The CDR3 DNA reads TGTGCCAGCAGCGATGGACAGGATGGGACTGAAGCTTTCTTT. It translates to CASSDGQDGTEAFF.

This chain links TRBV30 with TRBJ2-3; 8 nucleotides align to TRBD2. Losses at the gene ends were 3 bases for V and 2 bases for J; bases not matched to a gene: 10. CDR3 length equals 16 residues. The V gene's germline CDR1 is GTSNPN and CDR2 SVGIG (reference sequence). CDR3 loop: CAWSYSGTRTTDTQYF. The CDR3 DNA is TGTGCCTGGAGCTATAGCGGGACAAGGACCACAGATACGCAGTATTTT.

This clone came up once. The V gene is TRBV6-1, the J gene TRBJ2-2; 9 positions agree with TRBD1. The CDR3 sequence is 16 residues long. Losses at the gene ends were 3 bases for V and 6 bases for J; bases not matched to a gene: 8. The germline CDR1 and CDR2 sequences are MNHNS and SASEGT. The CDR3 region has the DNA TGTGCCAGCAGTGAGGACGGGACAGGGTACGCCGGGGAGCTGTTTTTT. Protein product: CASSEDGTGYAGELFF.

The rearrangement links TRBV5-6 to TRBJ2-2; TRBD1 matches 11 bases. Germline V gene lookup returns CDR1 SGHDT and CDR2 YYEEEE. The CDR3 is 15 amino acids. Trimming took 5 bases from V and 6 from J; bases not matched to a gene: 6. This CDR3 reads CASSPDRGLAGELFF. The DNA for the CDR3 is TGTGCCAGCAGTCCGGACAGGGGGCTAGCCGGGGAGCTGTTTTTT.

The chain employs TRBV18 and TRBJ2-2; D might be TRBD1 (6 bases). Germline CDR1 is KGHSH and CDR2 is LQKENI. The CDR3 totals 16 residues. V gave up 4 bases and J gave up 5 bases, with 17 bases separating them. CDR3 nucleotides: TGTGCCAGCTCACGGGTCCGACAGGATGTGACCGGGGAGCTGTTTTTT. Encoded protein: CASSRVRQDVTGELFF.

The V gene is TRBV6-5, the J gene TRBJ1-1; no firm D call. There are 13 residues in the CDR3. V was trimmed by 3 bases and J by 4 bases, leaving 9 bases between them. Germline assignment: CDR1 MNHEY and CDR2 SVGAGI. CDR3 region: CASSYGEVTEAFF. CDR3 DNA sequence: TGTGCCAGCAGTTATGGGGAGGTCACTGAAGCTTTCTTT.

The chain links TRBV15 to TRBJ1-1; D is ambiguous. Germline CDR1 is LNHNV and CDR2 is YYDKDF (reference sequence). This CDR3 is built from 12 residues. Between the trimmed V and J ends, which lost 0 bases and 6 bases, there was a span of 5 bases. The CDR3 spells CATSRDRAEAFF. CDR3 bases: TGTGCCACCAGCAGAGATCGGGCTGAAGCTTTCTTT. Together with reference TRBV15 and TRBJ1-1, the CDR3 gives the full variable domain: DAMVIQNPRYQVTQFGKPVTLSCSQTLNHNVMYWYQQKSSQAPKLLFHYYDKDFNNEADTPDNFQSRRPNTSFCFLDIRSPGLGDTAMYLCATSRDRAEAFFGQGTRLTVV.

The CDR3 bases are TGTGCCAGCAGCCCCAAGACAGGGGGGCACTATGGCTACACCTTC. It codes for CASSPKTGGHYGYTF. V usage is TRBV7-6 and J usage is TRBJ1-2, with 9 bases fitting TRBD1. Germline assignment: CDR1 SGHVS and CDR2 FNYEAQ. The CDR3 has 15 residues. The ends lost 5 bases at V and 3 bases at J; junction bases unmatched: 7.

This chain uses TRBV19 with TRBJ1-2; possibly TRBD1 for D (5 bases). Germline V gives CDR1 LNHDA, CDR2 SQIVND (reference sequence). V was clipped by 10 bases and J by 4 bases, with 22 bases between them. The CDR3 consists of 15 residues. Here the CDR3 reads CATQRAGGEVYGYTF. The CDR3 DNA is TGTGCCACTCAAAGGGCGGGGGGAGAGGTCTATGGCTACACCTTC.

The gene calls are TRBV7-2 and TRBJ2-5, with a tentative D call TRBD1 (6 bases). CDR1 SGHTA and CDR2 FQGNSA come from the germline V gene. The V and J ends lost 2 bases and 2 bases respectively, with 9 bases between them. This CDR3 is built from 14 residues. The CDR3 DNA sequence: TGTGCCAGCAGCTTACAGGGGTTTCAAGAGACCCAGTACTTC. Protein product: CASSLQGFQETQYF. The full variable domain, in which reference TRBV7-2 and TRBJ2-5 provide the parts outside the CDR3, is GAGVSQSPSNKVTEKGKDVELRCDPISGHTALYWYRQSLGQGLEFLIYFQGNSAPDKSGLPSDRFSAERTGGSVSTLTIQRTQQEDSAVYLCASSLQGFQETQYFGPGTRLLVL.

The genes are TRBV9 and TRBJ2-2, with 8 bases that match TRBD2. V shed 5 bases and J 6 bases; nucleotides not matched to a gene: 12. The CDR3 is made up of 16 amino acids. CDR1 and CDR2 (germline): SGDLS, YYNGEE. Here the CDR3 DNA reads TGTGCCAGCAGTCTGAGCGGGGGCGCCGGGGCCGGGGAGCTGTTTTTT. It yields the protein CASSLSGGAGAGELFF.

The gene calls are TRBV30 and TRBJ1-3, with D possibly being TRBD1 (5 bases). CDR1 is GTSNPN, CDR2 SVGIG, per germline (reference sequence). V lost 8 bases, J lost 0 bases, and 20 bases lay in between. The CDR3 totals 16 residues. The CDR3 region has the DNA TGTGCCCTGGGAGGGACTTTTGAGAGCTCTGGAAACACCATATATTTT. It codes for CALGGTFESSGNTIYF.

This clone was observed a single time. This chain joins TRBV7-9 and TRBJ1-1; 11 bases align to TRBD1. CDR1 and CDR2 (germline): SEHNR, FQNEAQ (reference sequence). V lost 4 bases and J lost 3; bases outside the gene matches: 1. This CDR3 has 14 amino acids. This CDR3 reads CASSSGQGDTEAFF. The CDR3 DNA reads TGTGCCAGCAGCTCGGGACAGGGGGACACTGAAGCTTTCTTT.

For the CDR3, the DNA is TGTGCCAGCAGCCGAGGGACTAGCGGGGTGGGGGATACGCAGTATTTT. This sequence encodes CASSRGTSGVGDTQYF. The chain couples TRBV5-8 to TRBJ2-3, with 13 bases aligning to TRBD2. The CDR3 has 16 amino acids. V lost 4 bases to trimming and J lost 6 bases; unmatched junction nucleotides: 8. Germline CDR1 and CDR2: SGHTS and YDEGEE.

The V and J genes are TRBV15 and TRBJ2-3, with D unclear. Trimming stripped 2 bases from V and 0 bases from J, with 6 bases between. The CDR3 has 14 residues. Germline V gives CDR1 LNHNV, CDR2 YYDKDF (reference sequence). The CDR3 reads CATSRPLSTDTQYF. For the CDR3, the DNA is TGTGCCACCAGCAGACCGCTAAGCACAGATACGCAGTATTTT.